A single T cell receptor beta chain is shown here with its context. V lost 3 bases and J lost 1, with 19 bases in between. Germline-derived CDR1 and CDR2 are KGHSH and LQKENI. The CDR3 has 18 residues. This record comes from a study of blood T cells in healthy people across ages. Primers used in a second PCR of about 6 to 11 cycles were a sample-barcoded 5' primer and a J-beta primer mix. Paired-end reads containing CDR3 totaled no fewer than 2.5 million for each sample. TCRdb fed the 5' RACE reads into MiXCR, producing one record per CDR3 protein. The data hold around 1.7 million distinct CDR3 sequences, with roughly 30% observed a single time.

What was sequenced was blood. The chain is built from TRBV18 and TRBJ1-5; D perhaps matches TRBD1 (6 bases). The receptor was isolated from a woman in her 30s in good health. Written as DNA, the CDR3 is TGTGCCAGCTCACCGTTCGGTCCGGGACACCCGAGCAATCAGCCCCAGCATTTT. This codes for CASSPFGPGHPSNQPQHF.